This T cell receptor (beta chain) was captured in a study of blood T cell repertoires in COVID-19. Germline V gene data show CDR1 as SGDLS and CDR2 as YYNGEE. This CDR3 is built from 18 residues. V shed 3 bases and J 2 bases; nucleotides not matched to a gene: 10. Libraries were prepared by immunoSEQ multiplex PCR; TCRdb keeps only in-frame clonotypes and omits some of them. The data show roughly 180,000 clones, less than 85% seen once. The clonotype was recovered from a man aged 55 to 70 who had recovered from COVID-19. Sequencing was carried out using PBMCs or T cells enriched from blood (not recorded which). The gene calls are TRBV9 and TRBJ2-3; 12 bases fit TRBD2. The CDR3 DNA sequence: TGTGCCAGCAGCGCGGGCGCTAGCGGGAGGGCCAACACAGATACGCAGTATTTT. As protein: CASSAGASGRANTDTQYF.